Given below is one TCR beta chain in context. Molecular-barcoded quantitative 5'-RACE produced these TCR beta libraries. Each CDR3 protein is one row after TCRdb ran MiXCR on the 5' RACE reads. The table has 150,000 to 200,000 distinct CDR3 sequences, 30% to 40% seen once; the top ten hold approximately 6%. This sample stems from a study of CD8 T cells in ankylosing spondylitis. The CDR3 runs 17 residues. CDR1 is LGHNA and CDR2 is YNFKEQ in the germline V gene. Trimming took 0 bases from V and 4 from J; bases not matched to a gene: 6. The receptor comes from a male donor with ankylosing spondylitis. The chain couples TRBV4-2 to TRBJ2-4; TRBD2 matches 10 bases. Sequenced material: synovial fluid, either unsorted or a sorted T cell fraction (not recorded which). The CDR3: CASSQESRSGGKNIQYF. CDR3 nucleotides: TGTGCCAGCAGCCAAGAATCGCGTAGCGGGGGGAAAAACATTCAGTACTTC.